A selection of T cell receptor beta chains follows, all from one sample in a study of cytomegalovirus exposure and HLA in healthy donors. Clones were sequenced by immunoSEQ multiplex PCR, and TCRdb holds only the in-frame ones, with some missing. The profile shows 57,000 or so clones, roughly 91% of them singletons. Sequenced input: PBMCs. The receptors come from a woman in her 30s in good health and CMV-seronegative. The CDR3 runs from the conserved cysteine through the conserved F or W. Each record gives: clone size, V gene, J gene, D gene, CDR3 protein, CDR3 DNA. D genes are given only for firm matches. The size entry is marked missing in some rows and otherwise reads once, few, many or a size class.

>-|TRBV18|TRBJ1-3|-
CASSAAGGADGNTIYF
TGTGCCAGCTCAGCAGCGGGGGGCGCTGATGGAAACACCATATATTTT
>-|TRBV6-5|TRBJ2-1|TRBD2
CASSGRLASYNEQFF
TGTGCCAGCAGTGGGCGACTAGCGTCCTACAATGAGCAGTTCTTC
>-|TRBV9|TRBJ2-2|-
CASSVAEVPGELFF
TGTGCCAGCAGCGTAGCTGAGGTTCCCGGGGAGCTGTTTTTT
>-|TRBV5-1|TRBJ2-7|-
CASSFGQTPYEQYF
TGCGCCAGCAGCTTTGGACAGACACCCTACGAGCAGTACTTC
>once|TRBV27|TRBJ2-1|TRBD2
CASSFLPSGRDEQFF
TGTGCCAGCAGTTTCCTCCCTAGCGGGAGAGATGAGCAGTTCTTC
>few|TRBV18|TRBJ1-1|-
CASSPQQGDTEAFF
TGTGCCAGCTCACCCCAGCAGGGCGACACTGAAGCTTTCTTT
>-|TRBV7-3|TRBJ2-7|TRBD2
CASSLKGTSGSTIWPYEQYF
TGTGCCAGCAGCTTAAAGGGGACTAGCGGGAGTACCATCTGGCCGTACGAGCAGTACTTC
>once|TRBV7-2|TRBJ2-3|TRBD2
CASRSGSTDTQYF
TGTGCCAGCAGAAGCGGGAGTACAGATACGCAGTATTTT
>-|TRBV4-1|TRBJ2-1|-
CASSQPPSRQYNEQFF
TGCGCCAGCAGCCAACCTCCTAGCAGACAATACAATGAGCAGTTCTTC
>few|TRBV9|TRBJ2-5|TRBD2
CASSVGLAGGETQYF
TGTGCCAGCAGCGTAGGACTAGCGGGAGGAGAGACCCAGTACTTC
>-|TRBV29-1|TRBJ1-2|-
CSVEDNNYGYTF
TGCAGCGTTGAAGACAATAACTATGGCTACACCTTC
>-|TRBV29-1|TRBJ1-1|TRBD1
CSAGQGRGTEAFF
TGCAGCGCCGGACAGGGGCGGGGCACTGAAGCTTTCTTT
>few|TRBV6-5|TRBJ2-7|TRBD1
CASTLEGASSYEQYF
TGTGCCAGCACTCTAGAGGGGGCCAGCTCCTACGAGCAGTACTTC
>-|TRBV5-1|TRBJ2-2|-
CASSSAANTGELFF
TGCGCCAGCAGTTCGGCGGCGAACACCGGGGAGCTGTTTTTT
>once|TRBV30|TRBJ1-2|-
CAWSSDRAYGYTF
TGTGCCTGGAGTTCCGACAGAGCCTATGGCTACACCTTC
>once|TRBV29-1|TRBJ2-7|-
CSATEGIGGEQYF
TGCAGTGCGACGGAGGGGATAGGAGGGGAGCAGTACTTC
>once|TRBV2|TRBJ1-1|TRBD1
CASTRTGGAFF
TGTGCCAGCACCAGGACAGGCGGGGCTTTCTTT
>-|TRBV6-4|TRBJ2-1|TRBD1
CASSDSMDRGLTEQFF
TGTGCCAGCAGTGACTCGATGGACAGGGGCCTCACGGAGCAGTTCTTC
>-|TRBV11-1|TRBJ2-7|TRBD2
CASRSGTSGMTYYEQYF
TGTGCCAGCAGAAGCGGGACTAGCGGAATGACTTACTACGAGCAGTACTTC
>once|TRBV29-1|TRBJ1-1|TRBD1
CSVVPGQRRGTEAFF
TGCAGCGTTGTCCCGGGACAGCGGAGGGGCACTGAAGCTTTCTTT
>-|TRBV28|TRBJ1-2|-
CASSPTRGGYGYTF
TGTGCCAGCAGCCCCACAAGGGGGGGGTATGGCTACACCTTC
>-|TRBV4-2|TRBJ2-7|TRBD2
CASSQGSGSPYEQYF
TGTGCCAGCAGCCAAGGAAGCGGGAGTCCCTACGAGCAGTACTTC
>-|TRBV9|TRBJ2-3|-
CASSVSELNLDTQYF
TGTGCCAGCAGCGTAAGTGAGCTTAATTTGGATACGCAGTATTTT
>-|TRBV7-2|TRBJ2-7|TRBD2
CASSPGLAGTYEQYF
TGTGCCAGCAGCCCGGGACTAGCGGGAACCTACGAGCAGTACTTC
>-|TRBV12-5|TRBJ2-7|TRBD2
CASATGGGYHEQYF
TGTGCTAGTGCCACGGGAGGGGGGTACCACGAGCAGTACTTC
>-|TRBV30|TRBJ2-1|-
CAWRTQGRGGNEQFF
TGTGCCTGGCGAACACAGGGGCGGGGAGGCAATGAGCAGTTCTTC
>once|TRBV6-5|TRBJ2-7|-
CASRRGGGRYEQYF
TGTGCCAGCAGAAGGGGGGGAGGAAGGTACGAGCAGTACTTC
>-|TRBV7-2|TRBJ2-6|TRBD1
CASSLTTGGSGANVLTF
TGTGCCAGCAGCTTAACTACAGGGGGCTCTGGGGCCAACGTCCTGACTTTC